The entry below gives a single TCR beta chain sequence along with its context. This sample was taken from a study of blood T cell repertoires in COVID-19. At the level of the study: T cells, B-cell-depleted T cells, or PBMCs supplied cDNA or gDNA.

V gave up 2 bases and J gave up 6 bases; unmatched junction bases: 11. The germline V gene has CDR1 SGHAT and CDR2 FQNNGV. This CDR3 has 16 amino acids. Clones were sequenced by immunoSEQ multiplex PCR, and TCRdb holds only the in-frame ones, with some missing. This table holds just over 350,000 clones, roughly 87% found once. The cohort comprised adults aged about 18 to 100 years residing in about two dozen US areas. V gene TRBV11-2 combines with J gene TRBJ2-3; 7 bases align to TRBD2. The sample taken for sequencing was PBMCs or T cells enriched from blood (not recorded which). The sequence derives from a woman in her twenties or thirties who had recovered from COVID-19. In DNA form, the CDR3 reads TGTGCCAGCAGCTTACAACTAGCGAGGCAGGTGGATACGCAGTATTTT. It codes for CASSLQLARQVDTQYF.